The 30 T cell receptor beta chains in this list originate from one sample, sequenced in a study of blood T cells in healthy people across ages. A sample-barcoded 5' primer and a J-beta primer mix were used in a second PCR of roughly 7 to 11 cycles. MiXCR, applied by TCRdb to the 5' RACE reads, yields one record per CDR3 protein. This table has about 1.6 million distinct CDR3 sequences, 30% to 40% appearing once. Sequenced material: blood. All receptors derive from a woman in her twenties or thirties in good health.

This chain links TRBV3-1 with TRBJ1-6; 11 bases map to TRBD1. The V and J ends lost 5 bases and 9 bases, in that order; junction bases with no gene match: 6. CDR1 and CDR2 (germline): LGHDT, YNNKEL (reference sequence). The CDR3 has 15 amino acids. CDR3 in DNA: TGTGCCAGCAGCTTTACCGGGACAGGGGGTTCACCCCTCCACTTT. Residues: CASSFTGTGGSPLHF.

This clonotype was found a few times. The rearrangement links TRBV10-3 to TRBJ1-2; D possibly corresponds to TRBD1 (5 bases). Trimming took off 3 bases at V and 10 bases at J, with 21 bases between the two ends. CDR1 is ENHRY, CDR2 SYGVKD, per germline. The CDR3 is 15 amino acids. This CDR3 reads CAISEEWEGRADYTF. DNA of the CDR3: TGTGCCATCAGTGAAGAGTGGGAGGGGAGGGCTGACTACACCTTC.

This clonotype was counted only a few times. The rearrangement links TRBV28 to TRBJ2-3; possible D gene TRBD1, 5 bases. V was pared by 6 bases and J by 4 bases, with 14 bases between. From germline, CDR1 is MDHEN and CDR2 SYDVKM. This CDR3 has 14 amino acids. The CDR3 protein is CASRSGLRADTQYF. CDR3 coding DNA: TGTGCCAGCAGATCAGGGTTAAGGGCAGATACGCAGTATTTT.

In this sample, this clonotype turned up a few times. This rearrangement joins TRBV29-1 to TRBJ1-1; D is ambiguous. This CDR3 contains 14 residues. In germline, CDR1 is SQVTM, CDR2 ANQGSEA. Trimming shortened V by 1 base and J by 0 bases, and 9 bases separated the two germline ends. The DNA for the CDR3 is TGCAGCGTTGAAGGCCGCGGGGTGAACACTGAAGCTTTCTTT. It codes for CSVEGRGVNTEAFF.

This clonotype has just a few counts. This chain uses TRBV6-2 or TRBV6-3 with TRBJ1-1; 7 bases agree with TRBD1. Germline CDR1 is MNHEY and CDR2 is SVGEGT. V lost 5 bases to trimming and J lost 6 bases; unmatched junction nucleotides: 6. The CDR3 is 13 residues long. In DNA form, the CDR3 reads TGTGCCAGCAGTGGTACAGGGGACGCTGAAGCTTTCTTT. Protein: CASSGTGDAEAFF.

This clonotype was counted between two and nine times. The V call is TRBV20-1, the J call TRBJ2-7; 7 bases map to TRBD2. Losses at the gene ends were 0 bases for V and 6 bases for J; bases not matched to a gene: 11. CDR3 size: 15 residues. Germline V gene sequence: CDR1 DFQATT, CDR2 SNEGSKA (reference sequence). The CDR3 sequence: CSARDGLADSSEQYF. In DNA form, the CDR3 reads TGCAGTGCTAGAGATGGCCTAGCGGATTCTAGCGAGCAGTACTTC.

With regard to this clonotype: Germline and junction disagree at one end, which may indicate a read error. This chain links TRBV5-5 with TRBJ2-4, with 7 bases fitting TRBD2. The CDR3 contains 16 residues. Germline V gene data show CDR1 as SGHKS and CDR2 as YYEKEE (reference sequence). CDR3 sequence reads: CVSSTWGGGAKNIQYF. The CDR3 nucleotides are TGTGTCAGCAGCACGTGGGGGGGAGGAGCCAAAAACATTCAGTACTTC.

The chain combines TRBV5-6 with TRBJ2-7, with D possibly TRBD2 on 5 matching bases. Germline V gene lookup returns CDR1 SGHDT and CDR2 YYEEEE. CDR3 size: 14 residues. With 4 bases removed from V and 2 bases from J, the gap between germline ends came to 13 bases. CDR3 DNA: TGTGCCAGCAGCAACGGACTGACACCCTACGAGCAGTACTTC. Protein: CASSNGLTPYEQYF.

This chain connects TRBV29-1 to TRBJ2-5; D is possibly TRBD2 (6 bases). CDR3 length: 11 residues. The V gene lost 7 bases and the J gene lost 5 bases, with 11 bases spanning the gap. The V gene's germline CDR1 is SQVTM and CDR2 ANQGSEA. CDR3 protein: CSGGSGETQYF. Here the CDR3 DNA reads TGCAGCGGGGGGAGCGGGGAGACCCAGTACTTC.

This clonotype was recorded many times. V usage is TRBV29-1 and J usage is TRBJ2-3; tentatively, D is TRBD2 (5 bases). Trimming left V 7 bases short and J 2 bases short, with 16 bases between. This CDR3 contains 14 residues. CDR1 and CDR2 from the germline V gene are SQVTM and ANQGSEA. The DNA of the CDR3 is TGCAGCGGCCTACTAGACGGGAACACAGATACGCAGTATTTT. Encoded protein: CSGLLDGNTDTQYF.

In this sample, this clonotype turned up a few times. V gene TRBV7-3 combines with J gene TRBJ1-5; 9 bases map to TRBD1. Germline V lookup: CDR1 SGHTA, CDR2 FQGTGA. V lost 1 base to trimming and J lost 2 bases; unmatched junction nucleotides: 15. The CDR3 extends over 20 amino acids. CDR3 bases: TGTGCCAGCAGCTTAATCCCCGGGACAGGGAGGTTTGACGGCAATCAGCCCCAGCATTTT. Residues: CASSLIPGTGRFDGNQPQHF. Full variable domain (rest looked up from reference TRBV7-3 and TRBJ1-5): GAGVSQTPSNKVTEKGKYVELRCDPISGHTALYWYRQSLGQGPEFLIYFQGTGAADDSGLPNDRFFAVRPEGSVSTLKIQRTERGDSAVYLCASSLIPGTGRFDGNQPQHFGDGTRLSIL.

This clonotype has more than one count but fewer than ten. The V gene is TRBV11-2, the J gene TRBJ2-6; the D call may be TRBD1 or TRBD2 (6 bases each). The CDR3 runs 18 residues. Trimming removed 3 bases at V and 0 bases at J, with 15 bases between. Germline V gives CDR1 SGHAT, CDR2 FQNNGV. CDR3 loop: CASSFRGPEYSGANVLTF. The CDR3 DNA follows: TGTGCCAGCAGCTTCCGGGGGCCTGAATACTCTGGGGCCAACGTCCTGACTTTC.

This sequence joins TRBV6-2 or TRBV6-3 and TRBJ1-1, with no clear D. The CDR3 is 13 residues long. V was clipped by 4 bases and J by 3 bases, with 9 bases between them. Per germline, CDR1 MNHEY and CDR2 SVGEGT. CDR3 in DNA: TGTGCCAGCAGTTTATCATCCCACACTGAAGCTTTCTTT. This translates into CASSLSSHTEAFF.

The chain is built from TRBV16 and TRBJ1-2; the D gene is possibly TRBD1 (6 bases). This CDR3 contains 15 residues. Trimming stripped 0 bases from V and 3 bases from J, with 11 bases between. Germline V gene lookup returns CDR1 KGHSY and CDR2 FQNENV. The CDR3 spells CASSQSRQDHYGYTF. In DNA, the CDR3 is TGTGCCAGCAGCCAATCTAGACAGGATCACTATGGCTACACCTTC.

The J gene is TRBJ2-1, the V gene TRBV20-1, with D perhaps assigned TRBD1 or TRBD2 (5 bases each). Gene TRBJ2-7 matches the end of the DNA better, so the J call may be wrong. Germline V gene data show CDR1 as DFQATT and CDR2 as SNEGSKA (reference sequence). The CDR3 has 11 amino acids. The CDR3 loop is CGGTEDYEQYF. The CDR3 DNA reads TGCGGTGGGACGGAGGATTACGAGCAGTACTTC.

This clonotype was seen a few times. The chain carries TRBV7-2 and TRBJ1-1; perhaps TRBD1 as D (6 bases). Germline V gene data show CDR1 as SGHTA and CDR2 as FQGNSA. This CDR3 region has 14 residues. Trimming shortened V by 2 bases and J by 5 bases, and 12 bases separated the two germline ends. CDR3 protein: CASSLLGTWTEAFF. CDR3 nucleotides: TGTGCCAGCAGCTTATTGGGGACATGGACTGAAGCTTTCTTT.

The chain couples TRBV9 to TRBJ1-1; D is unresolved. CDR1 is SGDLS and CDR2 is YYNGEE in the germline V gene. Trimming removed 3 bases from V and 1 base from J, with 10 bases in between. This CDR3 contains 14 residues. In DNA form, the CDR3 reads TGTGCCAGCAGCGCGACCGGACGGAACACTGAAGCTTTCTTT. This translates into CASSATGRNTEAFF. The full variable domain, completed using reference TRBV9 and TRBJ1-1, is DSGVTQTPKHLITATGQRVTLRCSPRSGDLSVYWYQQSLDQGLQFLIQYYNGEERAKGNILERFSAQQFPDLHSELNLSSLELGDSALYFCASSATGRNTEAFFGQGTRLTVV.

The rearrangement joins TRBV5-4 to TRBJ2-7, with TRBD2 as a possible D gene (6 bases). This CDR3 contains 14 residues. The V end was cut by 4 bases, the J end by 6 bases, with 17 bases between. Per the germline V gene, CDR1 is SGHNT and CDR2 is YYREEE (reference sequence). CDR3: CASSNGPSAGEQYF. The CDR3 bases are TGTGCCAGCAGCAATGGCCCTAGCGCGGGCGAGCAGTACTTC. Filled out from reference TRBV5-4 and TRBJ2-7, the complete variable domain reads ETGVTQSPTHLIKTRGQQVTLRCSSQSGHNTVSWYQQALGQGPQFIFQYYREEENGRGNFPPRFSGLQFPNYSSELNVNALELDDSALYLCASSNGPSAGEQYFGPGTRLTVT.

The gene calls are TRBV7-3 and TRBJ2-7; D may be TRBD1 (6 bases). Looked up from germline, CDR1 is SGHTA and CDR2 is FQGTGA. There are 14 residues in the CDR3. The germline V and J ends were trimmed by 5 bases and 4 bases, with 15 bases remaining between them. The CDR3 nucleotides are TGTGCCAGCAGCCCACGACAGGCCATATACGAGCAGTACTTC. It codes for CASSPRQAIYEQYF.

The chain couples TRBV6-2 or TRBV6-3 to TRBJ1-1; D not resolved. Trimming pared 0 bases from V and 1 base from J, leaving 18 bases between. The CDR3 covers 18 residues. Looked up from germline, CDR1 is MNHEY and CDR2 is SVGEGT. This chain's CDR3 is CASSYSRVVRRQNTEAFF. CDR3 coding DNA: TGTGCCAGCAGTTACTCGCGGGTGGTCAGGAGACAGAACACTGAAGCTTTCTTT.

This clonotype appeared a few times. The chain carries TRBV29-1 and TRBJ2-5, with 8 bases identical to TRBD1. Near its end, the DNA agrees better with TRBJ2-7, so the J call may be wrong. The germline CDR1 and CDR2 sequences are SQVTM and ANQGSEA. This CDR3 is built from 14 residues. The CDR3 sequence is CSVGQGLTFAEQYF. CDR3 nucleotide sequence: TGCAGCGTCGGACAGGGCCTAACTTTCGCCGAGCAGTACTTC.

The chain has TRBV28 and TRBJ2-1; the D gene is possibly TRBD2 (6 bases). The V end lost 3 bases, the J end lost 2 bases, and 11 bases lay between the germline ends. Germline CDR1 is MDHEN and CDR2 is SYDVKM. The CDR3 sequence is 15 residues long. This CDR3 is CASSFTGVTYNEQFF. The CDR3 nucleotides are TGTGCCAGCAGTTTTACGGGAGTAACCTACAATGAGCAGTTCTTC.

The chain joins TRBV27 to TRBJ2-7; D gene ambiguous. Deletions cut 2 bases from V and 2 bases from J, with 7 bases between. Germline CDR1 is MNHEY and CDR2 is SMNVEV (reference sequence). The length of the CDR3 is 13 residues. CDR3 protein: CASSLAMPYEQYF. CDR3 nucleotides: TGTGCCAGCAGTTTAGCTATGCCCTACGAGCAGTACTTC.

This sequence joins TRBV18 and TRBJ1-4; D perhaps matches TRBD1 (5 bases). The length of the CDR3 is 14 residues. V was trimmed by 3 bases and J by 8 bases, leaving 13 bases between them. Germline V gives CDR1 KGHSH, CDR2 LQKENI. CDR3 DNA sequence: TGTGCCAGCTCACCGCGGGGGAGTGAAGAAAAACTGTTTTTT. Its protein product is CASSPRGSEEKLFF.

This clonotype was counted between two and nine times. This sequence joins TRBV4-1 and TRBJ2-7; 7 bases line up with TRBD2. The V gene's germline CDR1 is MGHRA and CDR2 YSYEKL. J gave up 5 bases and V 4 bases, and 17 bases lay outside the gene matches. This CDR3 is built from 17 residues. The CDR3 sequence: CASSRDPPPAGSNEQYF. The CDR3 nucleotides read TGCGCCAGCAGCCGAGACCCCCCCCCAGCGGGGTCCAACGAGCAGTACTTC.

This clonotype was detected only a few times. This chain links TRBV4-1 with TRBJ2-7; 13 bases are shared with TRBD2. Germline V gives CDR1 MGHRA, CDR2 YSYEKL. The CDR3 runs 15 residues. V dropped 3 bases and J dropped 3; count of bases not matched to a gene: 2. The CDR3 coding sequence is TGCGCCAGCAGCCAGGGACTAGCGGGAATCTACGAGCAGTACTTC. It yields the protein CASSQGLAGIYEQYF.

Remarks on this clonotype: One junction end does not reproduce the germline sequence, and a read error may be involved. DNA for the CDR3: TGCACCAGCAGCCAAACCTACGCCCCAGATACGCAGTATTTT. Protein product: CTSSQTYAPDTQYF. V and J are TRBV4-1 and TRBJ2-3; D is uncertain. This CDR3 comprises 14 residues. Germline-derived CDR1 and CDR2 are MGHRA and YSYEKL.

V usage is TRBV6-1 and J usage is TRBJ1-2; no reliable D call. Germline V gene data show CDR1 as MNHNS and CDR2 as SASEGT. The CDR3 spans 13 residues. Deletions cut 5 bases from V and 6 bases from J, with 13 bases between. In nucleotides, the CDR3 is TGTGCCAGCAGTCCCCCAGGCCCGAATGGCTACACCTTC. Translating it yields CASSPPGPNGYTF.

This clonotype showed up just a few times. The V call is TRBV20-1, the J call TRBJ1-4; D gene uncertain. The CDR3 is 10 amino acids. The V gene lost 5 bases and the J gene lost 11 bases, with 9 bases spanning the gap. Per germline, CDR1 DFQATT and CDR2 SNEGSKA (reference sequence). The CDR3 protein is CSAQSGKLFF. The CDR3 nucleotides are TGCAGTGCTCAATCCGGTAAACTGTTTTTT.

There are a few counts of this clonotype. The J gene is TRBJ2-1, the V gene TRBV7-9; 9 bases fit TRBD2. The CDR3 covers 16 residues. CDR1 and CDR2 (germline): SEHNR, FQNEAQ (reference sequence). The J segment lost 6 bases and the V segment lost 5 bases, leaving 11 bases of the junction unmatched. CDR3 nucleotides: TGTGCCAGCAGCCCAGGCGGCGGGAGGGTTCTCAATGAGCAGTTCTTC. Its protein is CASSPGGGRVLNEQFF.